This T cell receptor (beta chain) was retrieved from a study of radiation and T cells in renal cell carcinoma. Findings and caveats of the study: In blood, top tumor clones expanded by 2 weeks, shrinking by 4.

Profiling relied on immunoSEQ multiplex PCR, and the TCRdb table lists in-frame clones only, not all of them. In the table there are more than 140,000 clones, approximately 87% of which are singletons. Time point defined: baseline pretreatment blood. Documented treatment: 15 Gy SBRT to primary tumor, nephrectomy 4 weeks later. Germline loops: CDR1 MNHEY, CDR2 SVGAGI. The CDR3 covers 12 residues. V was trimmed by 6 bases and J by 4 bases, leaving 10 bases between them. About this clone itself: The antigen is undetermined.

V and J are TRBV6-5 and TRBJ2-7, with D possibly matching TRBD1 (6 bases). This specimen was blood, taken from a patient whose treatment included radiotherapy and nephrectomy. The TCR comes from a woman aged 45-65 years with renal cell carcinoma. The CDR3 loop reads CASSSDRYEQYF. Here the CDR3 DNA reads TGTGCCAGCAGCTCAGACAGGTACGAGCAGTACTTC.